These 9 T cell receptor beta chains came from one sample sequenced in a study of CD8+ T cells in alopecia areata (dated by TCRdb to the late 2010s). The receptor library was made with the immunoSEQ multiplex PCR assay. RNA was extracted from all samples and reverse transcribed into cDNA, which served as template for TCR sequencing. In its TCRdb copy, this immuneACCESS table keeps in-frame sequences only and misses some clones. Where compared with another copy, unresolved V genes explain less than half of these, and the others have no known cause. Recorded for this sample are about 150,000 clones; roughly 48% of them occurred a single time. The leading ten clones occupy more than 6.5% of the sample. Sequencing used CD4+ T cells sorted from blood. Source of these receptors: a human donor with alopecia areata.

Note on this clone: Other DNA sequences in this specimen translate into the identical CDR3. The chain combines TRBV30 with TRBJ2-7; D unclear. The CDR3 is 11 residues long. Per the germline V gene, CDR1 is GTSNPN and CDR2 is SVGIG (reference sequence). Trimming removed 1 base at V and 4 bases at J, with 5 bases between. CDR3 sequence: CAWSGSYEQYF. The CDR3 DNA is TGTGCCTGGAGTGGAAGTTACGAGCAGTACTTC.

This sequence joins TRBV30 and TRBJ1-2, with 9 nucleotides matching TRBD1. V was pared by 3 bases and J by 0 bases, with 8 bases of the junction left unmatched. This CDR3 has 16 residues. Per the germline V gene, CDR1 is GTSNPN and CDR2 is SVGIG (reference sequence). The CDR3 nucleotides read TGTGCCTGGAGATCTACAGGGGGCGCGGCTAACTATGGCTACACCTTC. This gives the protein CAWRSTGGAANYGYTF. The whole variable domain, remainder taken from reference TRBV30 and TRBJ1-2, is SQTIHQWPATLVQPVGSPLSLECTVEGTSNPNLYWYRQAAGRGLQLLFYSVGIGQISSEVPQNLSASRPQDRQFILSSKKLLLSDSGFYLCAWRSTGGAANYGYTFGSGTRLTVV.

This clone has more than one count but fewer than ten. This chain joins TRBV29-1 and TRBJ2-1, with D perhaps matching TRBD2 (5 bases). Germline assignment: CDR1 SQVTM and CDR2 ANQGSEA. Deletions cut 4 bases from V and 2 bases from J, with 15 bases between. This CDR3 comprises 15 residues. CDR3 coding DNA: TGCAGCGTTGGAGGCGGAGGACCCACCTACAATGAGCAGTTCTTC. This translates into CSVGGGGPTYNEQFF.

V usage is TRBV5-1 and J usage is TRBJ2-7; D might be TRBD1 (6 bases). V was pared by 0 bases and J by 4 bases, with 14 bases between. This CDR3 comprises 15 residues. Germline V gene sequence: CDR1 SGHRS, CDR2 YFSETQ. CDR3 residues: CASSLEKLGAYEQYF. The CDR3 DNA reads TGCGCCAGCAGCTTGGAGAAGTTGGGGGCGTACGAGCAGTACTTC.

V is TRBV27 and J is TRBJ2-3, with 7 bases identical to TRBD2. V trimming: 10 bases; J trimming: 3 bases; junction bases outside the gene matches: 7. There are 13 residues in the CDR3. Germline V gene lookup returns CDR1 MNHEY and CDR2 SMNVEV (reference sequence). Here the CDR3 DNA reads TGTGCCACCGCGGGAGCGGGAACAGATACGCAGTATTTT. This translates into CATAGAGTDTQYF.

This clone has a count of ten or more. This chain joins TRBV20-1 and TRBJ2-1; either TRBD1 or TRBD2 may fit D (5 bases each). The CDR3 contains 11 residues. Deletions cut 1 base from V and 9 bases from J, with 7 bases between. Germline values: CDR1 DFQATT, CDR2 SNEGSKA (reference sequence). This CDR3 is CSARGGTEQFF. The CDR3 DNA follows: TGCAGTGCTAGAGGAGGGACTGAGCAGTTCTTC.

The rearrangement joins TRBV28 to TRBJ2-7; TRBD2 might be the D (6 bases). Germline CDR1 and CDR2: MDHEN and SYDVKM. The CDR3 covers 15 residues. Trimming pared 7 bases from V and 0 bases from J, leaving 16 bases between. CDR3 protein: CASTISGLSSYEQYF. In DNA form, the CDR3 reads TGTGCCAGCACCATTAGCGGATTAAGCTCCTACGAGCAGTACTTC.

This clone was seen a few times. The rearrangement uses TRBV2 and TRBJ1-4, with 7 bases identical to TRBD1. Trimming removed 10 bases from V and 5 bases from J; junction bases left unmatched: 10. The CDR3 totals 14 residues. Germline loops: CDR1 SNHLY, CDR2 FYNNEI. CDR3 protein: CAIGWGQQNEKLFF. The CDR3, as DNA: TGTGCCATCGGGTGGGGACAGCAAAATGAAAAACTGTTTTTT.

The chain has TRBV7-6 and TRBJ2-7; TRBD1 aligns across 8 bases. V was clipped by 0 bases and J by 2 bases; unmatched bases: 0. Germline V gives CDR1 SGHVS, CDR2 FNYEAQ. The CDR3 is made up of 14 amino acids. DNA of the CDR3: TGTGCCAGCAGCTTAGCGACAGGGGCCTACGAGCAGTACTTC. It yields the protein CASSLATGAYEQYF.